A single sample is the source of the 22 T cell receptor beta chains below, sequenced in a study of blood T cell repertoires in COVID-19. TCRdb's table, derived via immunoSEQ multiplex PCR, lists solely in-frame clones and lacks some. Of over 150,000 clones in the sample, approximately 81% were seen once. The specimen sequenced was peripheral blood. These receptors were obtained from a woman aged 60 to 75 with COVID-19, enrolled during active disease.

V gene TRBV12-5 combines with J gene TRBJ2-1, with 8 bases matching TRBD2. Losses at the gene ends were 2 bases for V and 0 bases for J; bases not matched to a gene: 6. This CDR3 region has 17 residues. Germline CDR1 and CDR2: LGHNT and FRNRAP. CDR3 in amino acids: CASGLRTGGSSYNEQFF. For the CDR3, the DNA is TGTGCTAGTGGTTTGAGGACGGGAGGGAGCTCCTACAATGAGCAGTTCTTC.

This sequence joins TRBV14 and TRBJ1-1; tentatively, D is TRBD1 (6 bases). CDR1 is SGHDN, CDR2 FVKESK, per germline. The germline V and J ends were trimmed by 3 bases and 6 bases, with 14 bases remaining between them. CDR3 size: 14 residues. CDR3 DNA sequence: TGTGCCAGCAGCCAGTTAAGGGGGTTGTCTGAAGCTTTCTTT. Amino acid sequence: CASSQLRGLSEAFF. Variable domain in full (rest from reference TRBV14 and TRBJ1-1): EAGVTQFPSHSVIEKGQTVTLRCDPISGHDNLYWYRRVMGKEIKFLLHFVKESKQDESGMPNNRFLAERTGGTYSTLKVQPAELEDSGVYFCASSQLRGLSEAFFGQGTRLTVV.

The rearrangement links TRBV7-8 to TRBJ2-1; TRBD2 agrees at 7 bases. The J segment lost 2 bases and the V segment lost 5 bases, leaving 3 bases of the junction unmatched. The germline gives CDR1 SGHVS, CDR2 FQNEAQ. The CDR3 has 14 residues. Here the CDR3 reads CASSPRGAYNEQFF. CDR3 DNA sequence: TGTGCCAGCAGCCCCCGGGGGGCCTACAATGAGCAGTTCTTC.

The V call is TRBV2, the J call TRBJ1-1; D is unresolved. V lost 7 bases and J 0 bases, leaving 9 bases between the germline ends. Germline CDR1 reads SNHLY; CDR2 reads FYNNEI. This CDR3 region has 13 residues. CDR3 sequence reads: CASMRGMNTEAFF. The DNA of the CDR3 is TGTGCCAGCATGCGGGGTATGAACACTGAAGCTTTCTTT. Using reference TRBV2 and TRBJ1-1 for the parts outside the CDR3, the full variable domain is EPEVTQTPSHQVTQMGQEVILRCVPISNHLYFYWYRQILGQKVEFLVSFYNNEISEKSEIFDDQFSVERPDGSNFTLKIRSTKLEDSAMYFCASMRGMNTEAFFGQGTRLTVV.

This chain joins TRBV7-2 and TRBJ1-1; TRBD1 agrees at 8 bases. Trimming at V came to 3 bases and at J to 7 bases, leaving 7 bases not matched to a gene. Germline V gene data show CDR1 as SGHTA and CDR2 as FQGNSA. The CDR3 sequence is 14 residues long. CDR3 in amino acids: CASSFAGTGFEAFF. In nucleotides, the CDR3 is TGTGCCAGCAGCTTTGCCGGGACAGGATTTGAAGCTTTCTTT.

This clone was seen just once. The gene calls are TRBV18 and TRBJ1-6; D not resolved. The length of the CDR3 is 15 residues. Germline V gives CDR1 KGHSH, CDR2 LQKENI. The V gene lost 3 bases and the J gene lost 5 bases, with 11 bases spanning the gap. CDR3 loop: CASSPLEADNSPLHF. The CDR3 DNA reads TGTGCCAGCTCACCCCTCGAGGCAGATAATTCACCCCTCCACTTT. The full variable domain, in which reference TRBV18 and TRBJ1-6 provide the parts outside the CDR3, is NAGVMQNPRHLVRRRGQEARLRCSPMKGHSHVYWYRQLPEEGLKFMVYLQKENIIDESGMPKERFSAEFPKEGPSILRIQQVVRGDSAAYFCASSPLEADNSPLHFGNGTRLTVT.

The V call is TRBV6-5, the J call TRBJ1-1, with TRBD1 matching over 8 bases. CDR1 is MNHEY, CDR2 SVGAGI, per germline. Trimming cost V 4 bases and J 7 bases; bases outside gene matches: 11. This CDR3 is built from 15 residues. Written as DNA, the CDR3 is TGTGCCAGCAGTTTAACCCAGGGGGCGAGTTTTGAAGCTTTCTTT. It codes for CASSLTQGASFEAFF.

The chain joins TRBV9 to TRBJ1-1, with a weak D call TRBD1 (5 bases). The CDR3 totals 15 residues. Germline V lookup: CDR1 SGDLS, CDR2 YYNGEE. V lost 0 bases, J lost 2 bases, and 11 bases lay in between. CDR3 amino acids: CASSVAGHRNTEAFF. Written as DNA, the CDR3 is TGTGCCAGCAGCGTAGCTGGACATCGTAACACTGAAGCTTTCTTT.

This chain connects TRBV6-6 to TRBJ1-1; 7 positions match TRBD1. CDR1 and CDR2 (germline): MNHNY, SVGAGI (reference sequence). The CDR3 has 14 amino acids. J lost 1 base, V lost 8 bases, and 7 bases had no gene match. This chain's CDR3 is CASFLGQTNTEAFF. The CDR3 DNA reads TGTGCCAGCTTTCTGGGACAGACGAACACTGAAGCTTTCTTT.

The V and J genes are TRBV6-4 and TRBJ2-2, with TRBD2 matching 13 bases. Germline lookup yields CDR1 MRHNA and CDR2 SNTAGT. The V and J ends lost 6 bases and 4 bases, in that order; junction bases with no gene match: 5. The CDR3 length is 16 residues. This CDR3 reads CASSPGTSGTTGELFF. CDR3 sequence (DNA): TGTGCCAGCAGCCCCGGGACTAGCGGGACCACCGGGGAGCTGTTTTTT.

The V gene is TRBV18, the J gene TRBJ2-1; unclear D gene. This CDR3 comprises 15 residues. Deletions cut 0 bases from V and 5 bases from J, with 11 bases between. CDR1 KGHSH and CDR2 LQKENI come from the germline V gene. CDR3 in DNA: TGTGCCAGCTCACCACCAGCAAACTCGAACAATGAGCAGTTCTTC. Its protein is CASSPPANSNNEQFF.

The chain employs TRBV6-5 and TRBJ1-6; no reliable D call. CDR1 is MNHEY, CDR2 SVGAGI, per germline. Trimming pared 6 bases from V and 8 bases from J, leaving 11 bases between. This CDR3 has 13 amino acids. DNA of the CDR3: TGTGCCAGCAGAACCCGGGGTGATTCACCCCTCCACTTT. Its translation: CASRTRGDSPLHF.

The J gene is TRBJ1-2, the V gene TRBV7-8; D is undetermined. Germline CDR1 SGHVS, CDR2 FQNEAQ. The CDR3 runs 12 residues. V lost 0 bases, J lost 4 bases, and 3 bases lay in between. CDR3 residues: CASSLASYGYTF. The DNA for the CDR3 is TGTGCCAGCAGCTTAGCCAGCTATGGCTACACCTTC. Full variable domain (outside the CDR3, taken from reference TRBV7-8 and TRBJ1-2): GAGVSQSPRYKVAKRGQDVALRCDPISGHVSLFWYQQALGQGPEFLTYFQNEAQLDKSGLPSDRFFAERPEGSVSTLKIQRTQQEDSAVYLCASSLASYGYTFGSGTRLTVV.

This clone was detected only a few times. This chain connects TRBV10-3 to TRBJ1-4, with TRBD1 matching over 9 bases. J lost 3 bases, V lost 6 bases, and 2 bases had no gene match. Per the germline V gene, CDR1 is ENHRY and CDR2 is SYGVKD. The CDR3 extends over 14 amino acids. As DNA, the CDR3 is TGTGCCATCAGAGGACAGGGGTCTAATGAAAAACTGTTTTTT. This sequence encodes CAIRGQGSNEKLFF.

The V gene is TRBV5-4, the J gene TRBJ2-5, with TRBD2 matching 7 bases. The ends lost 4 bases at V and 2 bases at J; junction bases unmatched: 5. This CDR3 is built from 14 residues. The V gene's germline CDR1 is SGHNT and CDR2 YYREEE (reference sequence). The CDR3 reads CASSAPGLQETQYF. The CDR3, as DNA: TGTGCCAGCAGCGCTCCGGGACTACAAGAGACCCAGTACTTC.

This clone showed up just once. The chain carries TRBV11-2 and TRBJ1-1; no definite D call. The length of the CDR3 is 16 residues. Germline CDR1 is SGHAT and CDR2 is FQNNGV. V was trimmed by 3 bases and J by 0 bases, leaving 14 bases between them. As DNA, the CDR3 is TGTGCCAGCAGCTTCGTTGAACAGACCTTGAACACTGAAGCTTTCTTT. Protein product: CASSFVEQTLNTEAFF.

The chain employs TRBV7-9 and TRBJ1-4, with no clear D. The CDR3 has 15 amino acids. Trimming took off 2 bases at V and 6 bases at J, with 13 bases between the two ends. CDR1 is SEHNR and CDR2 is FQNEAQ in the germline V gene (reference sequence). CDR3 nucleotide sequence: TGTGCCAGCAGCTTAAGGACTTCGGGCGATGAAAAACTGTTTTTT. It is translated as CASSLRTSGDEKLFF.

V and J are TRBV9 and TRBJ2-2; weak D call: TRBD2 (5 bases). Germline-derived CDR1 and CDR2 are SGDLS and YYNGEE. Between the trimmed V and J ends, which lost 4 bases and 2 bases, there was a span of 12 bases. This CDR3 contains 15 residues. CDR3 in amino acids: CASSPRAGNTGELFF. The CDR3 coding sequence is TGTGCCAGCAGCCCCCGGGCGGGTAACACCGGGGAGCTGTTTTTT.

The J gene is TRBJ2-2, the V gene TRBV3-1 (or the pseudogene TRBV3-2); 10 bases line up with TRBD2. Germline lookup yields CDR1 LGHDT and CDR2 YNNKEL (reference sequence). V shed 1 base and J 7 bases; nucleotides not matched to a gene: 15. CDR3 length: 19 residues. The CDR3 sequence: CASSQVGDWLAGVNGELFF. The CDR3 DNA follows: TGTGCCAGCAGCCAAGTGGGTGACTGGCTAGCGGGAGTTAACGGGGAGCTGTTTTTT.

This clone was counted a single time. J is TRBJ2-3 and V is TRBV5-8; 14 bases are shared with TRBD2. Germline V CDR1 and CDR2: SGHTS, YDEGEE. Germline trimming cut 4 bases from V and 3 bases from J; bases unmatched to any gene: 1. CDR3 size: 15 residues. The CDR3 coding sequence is TGTGCCAGCAGCCGACTAGCGGGAGGGACAGATACGCAGTATTTT. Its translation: CASSRLAGGTDTQYF.

CDR3 loop: CASSLDRTNNSPLHF. In nucleotides, the CDR3 is TGCGCCAGCAGCTTGGATCGGACAAATAATTCACCCCTCCACTTT. V is TRBV5-1 and J is TRBJ1-6, with a weak D call TRBD1 (5 bases). The germline CDR1 and CDR2 sequences are SGHRS and YFSETQ. The V gene lost 0 bases and the J gene lost 5 bases, with 9 bases spanning the gap. The CDR3 contains 15 residues.

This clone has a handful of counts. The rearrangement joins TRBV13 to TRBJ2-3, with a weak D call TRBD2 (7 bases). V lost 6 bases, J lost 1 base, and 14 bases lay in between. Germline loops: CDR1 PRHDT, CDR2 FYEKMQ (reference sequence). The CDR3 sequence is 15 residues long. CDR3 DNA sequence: TGTGCCAGCAGTGTCCGGCGGGGGCGCACAGATACGCAGTATTTT. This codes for CASSVRRGRTDTQYF.